Listed below are T cell receptor beta chains from one sample, sequenced in a study of tumor-infiltrating lymphocytes in primary liver carcinoma. MiXCR, run by TCRdb on the multiplex PCR reads, gives a single entry per CDR3 protein. The table has fewer than 75,000 distinct CDR3 sequences, about 71% seen once. The sample consisted of liver tumor tissue from sampling region 4. These receptors came from a man aged 40-49 years with primary liver carcinoma and hepatitis B virus infection. CDR3s include the opening cysteine and the closing phenylalanine or tryptophan. A D gene is named only where the DNA matches it firmly. Some rows mark clone size as missing; the rest say once, few, many or name a class of expanded clone.

V	D	J	size	DNA	CDR3
TRBV4-2	-	TRBJ2-7	-	TGTGCCTGCAGCCCCTTTGGGACGGACAGCTCCTACGAGGAGTACTTC	CACSPFGTDSSYEEYF
TRBV4-2	-	TRBJ2-5	many	TGTGCCAGCAGCCACGTTCACCCGGACGTACAAGAGACCCAGTACTTC	CASSHVHPDVQETQYF
TRBV5-1	-	TRBJ2-6	-	TGCGCCAACAGCTTGGGAGCAGGTCCCTCCTCTGAGGCCAACGTCCTGACTTTC	CANSLGAGPSSEANVLTF
TRBV30	-	TRBJ2-5	once	TGTACCTGCTTAGAGCGCGATCCTCAAGAGACCCAGTACTTC	CTCLERDPQETQYF
TRBV6-5	-	TRBJ2-5	-	TGTGTCAGCAGTTACGGAGAGGGACCTGGGACCCAGTACTTC	CVSSYGEGPGTQYF
TRBV4-1	-	TRBJ1-1	-	TGCGCCAGCAGCCAATATAGGGGTACTGAAGCTTTCTTT	CASSQYRGTEAFF
TRBV5-5	-	TRBJ2-5	many	TGTGCCAGCAGCTCGAAGACTAGGGGAGAGACCCAGTACTTC	CASSSKTRGETQYF
TRBV11-2	TRBD2	TRBJ2-3	-	TGTGCCAGTTCTCCAGGGCTAGCGGGAACCGGGGATATGCAGTATTTT	CASSPGLAGTGDMQYF
TRBV12-3/TRBV12-4	-	TRBJ1-2	-	TGTGCCAGCAGTTTTAGGGGTTCAGTCTATGGCTACAACTTC	CASSFRGSVYGYNF
TRBV4-1	-	TRBJ1-2	-	TGCGCCAGCAGCAAAGGGGACAAGAACTATGGTTACACCTTC	CASSKGDKNYGYTF
TRBV6-2/TRBV6-3	TRBD2	TRBJ2-1	few	TGTGCCAGCGGTCCGGGACTAGGGGGGGATGAGCAGTTCTTC	CASGPGLGGDEQFF
TRBV6-6	-	TRBJ2-1	once	TGTGCAAGCAGTCGGAACTCCTACAATGAGCAGTTCTTC	CASSRNSYNEQFF
TRBV14	-	TRBJ2-1	many	TGTGCCAGCAGCCCTAACCCGGTCGGAGCGGGCCGAGACAATGAGCAGTTCTTC	CASSPNPVGAGRDNEQFF
TRBV10-3	-	TRBJ2-7	-	TGTGCCATCAATGATGTCGGGCAAGAGCAGTACTTC	CAINDVGQEQYF
TRBV7-9	TRBD1	TRBJ1-2	many	TGTGCCAGCAGCTCCAGACCCCAGGGGGGGCGCAACTATGGCTACATCTTC	CASSSRPQGGRNYGYIF
TRBV14	-	TRBJ2-3	many	TGTGCCAGCAGCCAAGACGGCGAAGATACGCAGTATTTT	CASSQDGEDTQYF
TRBV11-1	TRBD2	TRBJ2-4	once	TGTGCCAACAGCTTTCCCGGGACTAGCGTGACCAAAAACATTCAGTGCTTC	CANSFPGTSVTKNIQCF
TRBV29-1	-	TRBJ2-1	-	TGCAGCGTGGCGGGACAAGGGGGAAGGGTTGAGCAGTTCTTC	CSVAGQGGRVEQFF